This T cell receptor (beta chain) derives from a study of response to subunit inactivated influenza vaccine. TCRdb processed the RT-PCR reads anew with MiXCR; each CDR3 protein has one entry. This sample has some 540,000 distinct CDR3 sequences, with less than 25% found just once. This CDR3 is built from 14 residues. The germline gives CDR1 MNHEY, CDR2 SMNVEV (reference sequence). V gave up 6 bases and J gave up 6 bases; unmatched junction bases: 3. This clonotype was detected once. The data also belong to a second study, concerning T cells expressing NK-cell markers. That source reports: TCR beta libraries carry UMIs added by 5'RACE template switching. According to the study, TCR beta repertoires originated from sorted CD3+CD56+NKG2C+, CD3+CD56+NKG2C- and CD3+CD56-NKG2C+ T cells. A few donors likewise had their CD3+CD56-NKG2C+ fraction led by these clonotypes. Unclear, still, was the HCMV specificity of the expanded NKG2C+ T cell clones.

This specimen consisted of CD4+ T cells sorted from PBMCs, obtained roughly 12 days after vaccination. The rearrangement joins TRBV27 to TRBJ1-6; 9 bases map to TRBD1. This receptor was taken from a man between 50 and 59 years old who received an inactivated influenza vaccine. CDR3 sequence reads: CASRGTGFNSPLHF. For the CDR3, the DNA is TGTGCCAGCAGGGGGACAGGGTTTAATTCACCCCTCCACTTT.